Listed here are 19 T cell receptor beta chains from one sample, sequenced in a study of neurological immune-mediated disorders. Documented time point: longitudinal time-point 3. In TCRdb, the 5' RACE reads were re-called with MiXCR into one record per CDR3 protein. The sample shows approximately 80,000 distinct CDR3 sequences, 3.5% to 5.5% of them seen only once. The sequenced sample was PBMCs. These receptors were obtained from a woman in her sixties with multiple sclerosis.

The chain uses TRBV2 and TRBJ1-5; tentative D call: TRBD1 (6 bases). The CDR3 covers 14 residues. The germline gives CDR1 SNHLY, CDR2 FYNNEI. V lost 2 bases, J lost 7 bases, and 12 bases lay in between. The DNA for the CDR3 is TGTGCCAGCAGTGAACTCAGGGGAGGCCAGCCCCAGCATTTT. It codes for CASSELRGGQPQHF.

This clonotype was counted ten times or more. CDR3 residues: CATSDTRQGSYEQYF. DNA of the CDR3: TGTGCCACCAGTGACACAAGACAGGGTTCCTACGAGCAGTACTTC. The V call is TRBV24-1, the J call TRBJ2-7; TRBD1 matches at 7 bases. The CDR3 covers 15 residues. CDR1 is KGHDR and CDR2 is SFDVKD in the germline V gene. V lost 4 bases, J lost 1 base, and 6 bases stayed unmatched.

This clonotype was detected ten times or more. The chain has TRBV6-5 and TRBJ2-7, with D possibly being TRBD1 (6 bases). CDR1 is MNHEY, CDR2 SVGAGI, per germline. The length of the CDR3 is 13 residues. V lost 7 bases and J lost 6, with 16 bases in between. CDR3 nucleotides: TGTGCCAGCAAGGGGGACAATACCCCCGAGCAGTACTTC. Protein product: CASKGDNTPEQYF.

This clonotype was counted at least ten times. J is TRBJ1-1 and V is TRBV7-9; D may be TRBD1 (6 bases). Germline CDR1 and CDR2: SEHNR and FQNEAQ (reference sequence). Deletions cut 2 bases from V and 11 bases from J, with 12 bases between. This CDR3 contains 12 residues. The CDR3: CASSLTGREAFF. In DNA, the CDR3 is TGTGCCAGCAGCTTAACAGGGCGGGAGGCTTTCTTT.

This clonotype has a count of ten or more. The chain has TRBV7-7 and TRBJ2-3; TRBD2 agrees at 8 bases. V shed 2 bases and J 2 bases; nucleotides not matched to a gene: 3. Per the germline V gene, CDR1 is SSHAT and CDR2 is FNYEAQ (reference sequence). This CDR3 contains 15 residues. CDR3 in DNA: TGTGCCAGCAGCTTATCCGGGGGGGACACAGATACGCAGTATTTT. Residues: CASSLSGGDTDTQYF.

Ten or more counts support this clonotype. This rearrangement joins TRBV28 to TRBJ1-6; a weak D match, TRBD1 (5 bases). The germline gives CDR1 MDHEN, CDR2 SYDVKM. This CDR3 is built from 14 residues. V lost 7 bases, J lost 8 bases, and 15 bases lay in between. The CDR3 DNA sequence: TGTGCCAGCACCCCTTCCAGGGACTATTCACCCCTCCACTTT. This gives the protein CASTPSRDYSPLHF.

This clonotype turned up a few times. Being one base from a much bigger clone, this may be a read error. The chain combines TRBV5-1 with TRBJ2-2; 7 bases agree with TRBD2. There are 14 residues in the CDR3. Germline CDR1 and CDR2: SGHRS and YFSETQ. CDR3 loop: CASMRGNPTWELFF. CDR3 nucleotide sequence: TGCGCCAGCATGCGGGGGAACCCCACCTGGGAGCTGTTTTTT.

The rearrangement uses TRBV15 and TRBJ2-3; tentative D call: TRBD2 (6 bases). V shed 5 bases and J shed 1 base, with 16 bases lying between them. The CDR3 is 16 amino acids. CDR1 LNHNV and CDR2 YYDKDF come from the germline V gene (reference sequence). CDR3 region: CATSPELAVGTDTQYF. CDR3 sequence (DNA): TGTGCCACCAGCCCCGAACTAGCTGTCGGCACAGATACGCAGTATTTT.

The rearrangement links TRBV7-2 to TRBJ2-2; TRBD2 aligns across 11 bases. The germline V gene encodes CDR1 SGHTA and CDR2 FQGNSA. The CDR3 runs 15 residues. V was clipped by 7 bases and J by 2 bases; unmatched bases: 3. The CDR3 DNA is TGTGCCAGCAAGCTAGCGGGGGGAAACACCGGGGAGCTGTTTTTT. It encodes CASKLAGGNTGELFF. Looking up the rest from reference TRBV7-2 and TRBJ2-2 gives the full variable domain: GAGVSQSPSNKVTEKGKDVELRCDPISGHTALYWYRQSLGQGLEFLIYFQGNSAPDKSGLPSDRFSAERTGGSVSTLTIQRTQQEDSAVYLCASKLAGGNTGELFFGEGSRLTVL.

In its sample, this clonotype was seen a few times. The chain recombines TRBV5-1 with TRBJ1-3; the D is unclear. The CDR3 loop spans 16 amino acids. The V gene lost 9 bases and the J gene lost 1 base, with 20 bases spanning the gap. Per the germline V gene, CDR1 is SGHRS and CDR2 is YFSETQ. Here the CDR3 DNA reads TGCGCCACCTCGCTCGGGCAGGTGACTTCTGGAAACACCATATATTTT. Translated: CATSLGQVTSGNTIYF.

This clonotype has at least ten counts. V is TRBV6-5 and J is TRBJ1-1; 8 positions match TRBD1. V lost 6 bases and J lost 4; bases outside the gene matches: 4. CDR3 size: 13 residues. Germline V gene lookup returns CDR1 MNHEY and CDR2 SVGAGI. In nucleotides, the CDR3 is TGTGCCAGCAGGCCGGGACAGGCCACTGAAGCTTTCTTT. This gives the protein CASRPGQATEAFF.

This clonotype was counted ten times or more. This chain connects TRBV5-8 to TRBJ1-2; 12 bases match TRBD1. The CDR3 contains 15 residues. Looked up from germline, CDR1 is SGHTS and CDR2 is YDEGEE. After removal of 2 bases from V and 13 bases from J, the junction contained 12 bases not matched to a gene. Written as DNA, the CDR3 is TGTGCCAGCAGCTTATCCGGGACAGGGGGCGGGCGCTGCACCTTC. Encoded protein: CASSLSGTGGGRCTF.

This clonotype was recorded many times. The chain couples TRBV5-1 to TRBJ2-1; 8 bases agree with TRBD1. The CDR3 runs to 16 residues. Losses at the gene ends were 0 bases for V and 9 bases for J; bases not matched to a gene: 11. Germline V lookup: CDR1 SGHRS, CDR2 YFSETQ. Here the CDR3 DNA reads TGCGCCAGCAGCTTGGATCCATTTCCAGGGGGCACTGAGCAGTTCTTC. Translating gives CASSLDPFPGGTEQFF. Using reference TRBV5-1 and TRBJ2-1 for the parts outside the CDR3, the full variable domain is KAGVTQTPRYLIKTRGQQVTLSCSPISGHRSVSWYQQTPGQGLQFLFEYFSETQRNKGNFPGRFSGRQFSNSRSEMNVSTLELGDSALYLCASSLDPFPGGTEQFFGPGTRLTVL.

This clonotype has ten or more counts. The chain employs TRBV5-1 and TRBJ2-7; possible D gene TRBD1, 5 bases. Per germline, CDR1 SGHRS and CDR2 YFSETQ. The length of the CDR3 is 14 residues. The V gene lost 4 bases and the J gene lost 3 bases, with 14 bases spanning the gap. CDR3 loop: CASSQGDSSYEQYF. In nucleotides, the CDR3 is TGCGCCAGCAGCCAGGGCGACAGTAGCTACGAGCAGTACTTC.

The V call is TRBV7-6, the J call TRBJ2-1, with D perhaps being TRBD1 or TRBD2 (5 bases each). V dropped 5 bases and J dropped 7 bases, with 18 bases sitting between them. CDR3 size: 15 residues. The germline CDR1 and CDR2 sequences are SGHVS and FNYEAQ. The CDR3 DNA reads TGTGCCAGCAGCAAAGCCTCCTGGGGGTATAATGAGCAGTTCTTC. It specifies CASSKASWGYNEQFF. Combining the CDR3 with reference TRBV7-6 and TRBJ2-1 gives the whole variable domain GAGVSQSPRYKVTKRGQDVALRCDPISGHVSLYWYRQALGQGPEFLTYFNYEAQQDKSGLPNDRFSAERPEGSISTLTIQRTEQRDSAMYRCASSKASWGYNEQFFGPGTRLTVL.

This clonotype was detected many times. The gene calls are TRBV3-1 and TRBJ2-4; 7 bases map to TRBD2. The V and J ends lost 5 bases and 8 bases, in that order; junction bases with no gene match: 12. The CDR3 contains 15 residues. Germline-derived CDR1 and CDR2 are LGHDT and YNNKEL (reference sequence). DNA for the CDR3: TGTGCCAGCAGCGTAAGGACTAGATTTACGGACATTCAGTACTTC. Amino acids: CASSVRTRFTDIQYF. Filled out from reference TRBV3-1 and TRBJ2-4, the complete variable domain reads DTAVSQTPKYLVTQMGNDKSIKCEQNLGHDTMYWYKQDSKKFLKIMFSYNNKELIINETVPNRFSPKSPDKAHLNLHINSLELGDSAVYFCASSVRTRFTDIQYFGAGTRLSVL.

This clonotype came up many times. This sequence joins TRBV5-4 and TRBJ2-1; the D gene could be TRBD1 or TRBD2 (5 bases each). There are 15 residues in the CDR3. From germline, CDR1 is SGHNT and CDR2 YYREEE (reference sequence). Deletions cut 4 bases from V and 5 bases from J, with 16 bases between. The CDR3 coding sequence is TGTGCCAGCAGCCCTCCCCCCGGGACGGACAATGAGCAGTTCTTC. Translating it yields CASSPPPGTDNEQFF.

This clonotype was detected many times. This chain connects TRBV15 to TRBJ1-4; perhaps TRBD1 as D (6 bases). With 3 bases removed from V and 6 bases from J, the gap between germline ends came to 14 bases. There are 15 residues in the CDR3. CDR1 and CDR2 from the germline V gene are LNHNV and YYDKDF (reference sequence). In DNA, the CDR3 is TGTGCCACCAGCAGCAGACAGGATGTAGATGAAAAACTGTTTTTT. Residues: CATSSRQDVDEKLFF.

This clonotype was counted many times. This chain links TRBV5-1 with TRBJ2-1; TRBD1 matches at 9 bases. Per germline, CDR1 SGHRS and CDR2 YFSETQ. J lost 4 bases, V lost 5 bases, and 4 bases had no gene match. The CDR3 length is 14 residues. Written as DNA, the CDR3 is TGCGCCAGCAGTTCGACAGGGGGGTACAATGAGCAGTTCTTC. It translates to CASSSTGGYNEQFF.